A single sample gave rise to the 10 T cell receptor beta chains below, sequenced in a study of radiation and T cells in renal cell carcinoma. Assay used: immunoSEQ multiplex PCR; TCRdb lists only in-frame clones, some missing. The sample consists of about 160,000 clones, roughly nine tenths of them appearing once. Noted time point: baseline pretreatment blood. Treatment noted: 15 Gy SBRT to primary tumor, nephrectomy 4 weeks later. The sequenced sample was blood, obtained from a patient whose treatment included radiotherapy and nephrectomy. The source is a woman in her 70s with renal cell carcinoma.

The chain is built from TRBV10-3 and TRBJ2-3; 9 positions agree with TRBD2. The CDR3 runs to 15 residues. In germline, CDR1 is ENHRY, CDR2 SYGVKD. V lost 11 bases, J lost 4 bases, and 13 bases stayed unmatched. The CDR3 is CALSKGGGAADTQYF. The CDR3, as DNA: TGTGCCCTTTCAAAGGGCGGGGGGGCGGCAGATACGCAGTATTTT.

The chain has TRBV11-2 and TRBJ1-5, with D uncertain. Germline V gene data show CDR1 as SGHAT and CDR2 as FQNNGV. This CDR3 contains 15 residues. Trimming took 0 bases from V and 3 from J, leaving 9 bases between them. This chain's CDR3 is CASSLDLRINQPQHF. The CDR3 bases are TGTGCCAGCAGCTTAGATTTGAGAATCAATCAGCCCCAGCATTTT.

For this clone: Other DNA sequences of this sample code for an identical CDR3. The V and J genes are TRBV9 and TRBJ2-7, with 8 nucleotides matching TRBD1. V dropped 0 bases and J dropped 3; count of bases not matched to a gene: 5. There are 15 residues in the CDR3. The germline V gene encodes CDR1 SGDLS and CDR2 YYNGEE. CDR3 sequence: CASSVAGTGDYEQYF. The CDR3, as DNA: TGTGCCAGCAGCGTAGCCGGGACAGGTGACTACGAGCAGTACTTC.

The CDR3 DNA follows: TGCAGTGCTAGAAGACAGCCCGAAGCTTTCTTT. It codes for CSARRQPEAFF. The chain carries TRBV20-1 and TRBJ1-1, with D tentatively TRBD1 (5 bases). Trimming pared 2 bases from V and 8 bases from J, leaving 9 bases between. The germline V gene has CDR1 DFQATT and CDR2 SNEGSKA (reference sequence). The CDR3 totals 11 residues.

The chain joins TRBV5-4 to TRBJ1-2; 9 bases are shared with TRBD1. The germline V gene has CDR1 SGHNT and CDR2 YYREEE (reference sequence). The CDR3 has 15 amino acids. The V segment lost 4 bases and the J segment 5 bases; nucleotides outside the gene matches: 9. The CDR3 spells CASSGGTGTGYGYTF. Here the CDR3 DNA reads TGTGCCAGCAGCGGAGGGACCGGGACAGGGTATGGCTACACCTTC.

The V gene is TRBV5-1, the J gene TRBJ2-2; D gene uncertain. Germline assignment: CDR1 SGHRS and CDR2 YFSETQ. The CDR3 has 14 residues. The ends were cut back, 6 bases at V and 8 bases at J, with 17 bases in the middle. CDR3 nucleotide sequence: TGCGCCAGCACGACCATTAAAATCGGGGGGGAGCTGTTTTTT. Amino acid sequence: CASTTIKIGGELFF.

The chain is built from TRBV30 and TRBJ2-7; TRBD1 might be the D (5 bases). Between the trimmed V and J ends, which lost 4 bases and 6 bases, there was a span of 16 bases. The germline V gene has CDR1 GTSNPN and CDR2 SVGIG (reference sequence). The CDR3 spans 13 residues. CDR3 amino acids: CAWTGQGQTEQYF. The CDR3 nucleotides read TGTGCCTGGACTGGTCAGGGTCAGACCGAGCAGTACTTC.

The chain is built from TRBV5-1 and TRBJ1-6; 7 bases map to TRBD1. Germline V lookup: CDR1 SGHRS, CDR2 YFSETQ. V gave up 4 bases and J gave up 11 bases; unmatched junction bases: 6. CDR3 length: 13 amino acids. The CDR3 protein is CASSPTGETPLHF. CDR3 DNA sequence: TGCGCCAGCAGCCCCACAGGGGAGACACCCCTCCACTTT. Together with reference TRBV5-1 and TRBJ1-6, the CDR3 gives the full variable domain: KAGVTQTPRYLIKTRGQQVTLSCSPISGHRSVSWYQQTPGQGLQFLFEYFSETQRNKGNFPGRFSGRQFSNSRSEMNVSTLELGDSALYLCASSPTGETPLHFGNGTRLTVT.

The rearrangement joins TRBV27 to TRBJ1-4; 8 nucleotides agree with TRBD1. The CDR3 contains 15 residues. Germline CDR1 reads MNHEY; CDR2 reads SMNVEV (reference sequence). Trimming at V came to 5 bases and at J to 2 bases, leaving 4 bases not matched to a gene. CDR3 region: CASSPRTGTNEKLFF. The CDR3 region has the DNA TGTGCCAGCAGTCCTAGGACAGGGACTAATGAAAAACTGTTTTTT. Together with reference TRBV27 and TRBJ1-4, the CDR3 gives the full variable domain: EAQVTQNPRYLITVTGKKLTVTCSQNMNHEYMSWYRQDPGLGLRQIYYSMNVEVTDKGDVPEGYKVSRKEKRNFPLILESPSPNQTSLYFCASSPRTGTNEKLFFGSGTQLSVL.

V and J are TRBV7-9 and TRBJ2-7; D possibly corresponds to TRBD1 (6 bases). From germline, CDR1 is SEHNR and CDR2 FQNEAQ (reference sequence). CDR3 length: 16 amino acids. The germline V and J ends were trimmed by 1 base and 0 bases, with 13 bases remaining between them. CDR3 coding DNA: TGTGCCAGCAGCTTAGTTTCAGGGGCAAGCTCCTACGAGCAGTACTTC. Encoded protein: CASSLVSGASSYEQYF.